The rows below give T cell receptor beta chains drawn from one sample of a study of blood T cells in healthy people across ages. Each CDR3 protein is one row after TCRdb ran MiXCR on the 5' RACE reads. The sample lists around 990,000 distinct CDR3 sequences, roughly two fifths occurring once. The sequencing sample was made of blood. Receptors originate from a man younger than 35 in good health. Both conserved end residues are part of each CDR3. Not all rows give a size; the values are once, few, many and, for expanded clones, a class.

v_gene,abundance,CDR3aa
TRBV4-3,.,CASSQEGLLSTDTQYF
TRBV7-9,.,CASATGQTEAFF
TRBV4-3,many,CASSQDSLGRTDTQYF
TRBV18,.,CASSPGSPYEQYF
TRBV11-2,few,CASSSSLTSGETQYF
TRBV5-1,.,CASSLGDFENTEAFF
TRBV29-1,many,CSQLRVGNEQFF
TRBV7-2,.,CAGSLTSGGASREQFF
TRBV20-1,few,CSASSQATGELFF
TRBV5-1,.,CASSSGSLGVTGNTEAFF
TRBV24-1,.,CATSDTPDRGPLPEAFF
TRBV6-6,few,CASSYSDGTGGNIQYF
TRBV28,.,CASSLGAAPTTQYF
TRBV20-1,.,CSARQGRTNEKPFF
TRBV19,.,CASSISTGAFYNEQFF
TRBV12-3/TRBV12-4,.,CASSSGIEQYF
TRBV6-2/TRBV6-3,.,CATHTYSYNEQFF
TRBV3-1,few,CASSQGTKSSNEQFF
TRBV5-1,.,CASSLGGDRVTDTQYF
TRBV10-3,.,CASQGEGGRPQHF
TRBV9,.,CASSVGNRATYNEQYF
TRBV6-2/TRBV6-3,few,CASSQAGTYEQYF
TRBV12-3/TRBV12-4,.,CASSLVPGGSVADTQYF
TRBV9,once,CASSVAMSSGGNTGELFF
TRBV6-6,few,CASRSGGGNQPQHF
TRBV7-2,few,CAGSFTYEQYF
TRBV28,.,CASSFSRGGEKLFF
TRBV24-1,.,CATRAEARETQYF
TRBV7-9,few,CAIEETYEQYF
TRBV7-3,.,CASSFGQGDEAFF
TRBV3-1,.,CASSQAWSVNGQFF
TRBV5-6,.,CASSPKGGGTDTQYF
TRBV9,.,CASSVAWGAGVENEQFF
TRBV12-3/TRBV12-4,few,CASSPAQSGGAQETQYF
TRBV7-2,.,CASSLGAGQGNLDGYTF
TRBV5-1,.,CASSLTTSLNEQYF
TRBV6-5,.,CASSSYATNEKLFF
TRBV20-1,.,CSADPGTGPLNTEAFF
TRBV25-1,few,CASSDFRGPYNEQFF
TRBV9,few,CASSPPSSARITDTQYF
TRBV7-9,.,CASSLGTGKFADTQYF